Listed here are 14 T cell receptor beta chains from one sample, sequenced in a study of early T cells in non-severe SARS-CoV-2 infection. TCRdb re-called the 5' RACE reads with MiXCR, one entry per CDR3 protein. This table has 100,000 to 150,000 distinct CDR3 sequences, 14% to 15% appearing once. The sequenced material came from whole blood. The origin of the receptors is an adult who was a healthcare worker with PCR-confirmed SARS-CoV-2 infection or an uninfected control (not recorded which).

The chain uses TRBV6-1 and TRBJ2-5, with TRBD1 as a possible D gene (6 bases). With 4 bases removed from V and 5 bases from J, the gap between germline ends came to 17 bases. The CDR3 loop spans 15 amino acids. The V gene's germline CDR1 is MNHNS and CDR2 SASEGT. CDR3 DNA: TGTGCCAGCAGTGGGGCAGGGGCCCTCATCGAGACCCAGTACTTC. Amino acid sequence: CASSGAGALIETQYF.

This clonotype was detected ten times or more. The V and J genes are TRBV20-1 and TRBJ2-1; TRBD1 might be the D (5 bases). The CDR3 runs 11 residues. Germline CDR1 is DFQATT and CDR2 is SNEGSKA (reference sequence). Deletions cut 3 bases from V and 5 bases from J, with 5 bases between. As DNA, the CDR3 is TGCAGTGCTAGCAGGGACAATGAGCAGTTCTTC. Its translation is CSASRDNEQFF.

At least ten counts were recorded for this clonotype. The chain combines TRBV23-1 with TRBJ2-5; D not certain. TRBV23-1 is filed as an ORF, its function uncertain. The CDR3 spans 12 residues. Trimming cost V 5 bases and J 7 bases, with 11 bases left between them. In nucleotides, the CDR3 is TGCGCCAGCAGTTCTTGCTCCGTGACCCAGTACTTC. Its translation is CASSSCSVTQYF.

The chain couples TRBV3-1 to TRBJ2-5; D is possibly TRBD2 (7 bases). Trimming removed 4 bases at V and 5 bases at J, with 20 bases between. The CDR3 covers 16 residues. Germline loops: CDR1 LGHDT, CDR2 YNNKEL (reference sequence). The CDR3 DNA reads as TGTGCCAGCAGCCCGAGCGGGGAGGGGGGGATGGAGACCCAGTACTTC. Encoded protein: CASSPSGEGGMETQYF.

The table lists this clonotype with many counts. This chain connects TRBV4-1 to TRBJ2-2, with TRBD1 identical over 11 bases. Per germline, CDR1 MGHRA and CDR2 YSYEKL. With 4 bases clipped from V and 7 bases from J, the junction kept 5 bases outside the gene matches. There are 15 residues in the CDR3. Here the CDR3 DNA reads TGCGCCAGCAGCCTCCGGGACAGGGGGTACGGGGAGCTGTTTTTT. Protein sequence: CASSLRDRGYGELFF.

This chain uses TRBV5-4 with TRBJ2-2; TRBD2 aligns across 9 bases. There are 17 residues in the CDR3. In germline, CDR1 is SGHNT, CDR2 YYREEE (reference sequence). Trimming cost V 4 bases and J 0 bases; bases outside gene matches: 7. The DNA for the CDR3 is TGTGCCAGCAGCACCCTAGCGGGGCGCACGAACACCGGGGAGCTGTTTTTT. Translated: CASSTLAGRTNTGELFF.

This clonotype was counted at least ten times. This sequence joins TRBV5-4 and TRBJ1-1; no reliable D call. Germline V gene data show CDR1 as SGHNT and CDR2 as YYREEE (reference sequence). The CDR3 covers 13 residues. The ends were cut back, 1 base at V and 4 bases at J, with 8 bases in the middle. The CDR3 loop is CASSLKGSTEAFF. The CDR3 coding sequence is TGTGCCAGCAGCTTGAAGGGAAGCACTGAAGCTTTCTTT.

The sample holds a few counts of this clonotype. The rearrangement uses TRBV7-9 and TRBJ2-7, with TRBD2 as a possible D gene (6 bases). Per germline, CDR1 SEHNR and CDR2 FQNEAQ (reference sequence). V lost 0 bases and J 3 bases, leaving 12 bases between the germline ends. There are 15 residues in the CDR3. CDR3 bases: TGTGCCAGCAGCTTAGCGGGGGGACGGATCTACGAGCAGTACTTC. This encodes CASSLAGGRIYEQYF. The full variable domain, completed using reference TRBV7-9 and TRBJ2-7, is DTGVSQNPRHKITKRGQNVTFRCDPISEHNRLYWYRQTLGQGPEFLTYFQNEAQLEKSRLLSDRFSAERPKGSFSTLEIQRTEQGDSAMYLCASSLAGGRIYEQYFGPGTRLTVT.

This clonotype has more than one count but fewer than ten. The rearrangement joins TRBV6-6 to TRBJ2-3, with D hard to call. The V gene lost 2 bases and the J gene lost 0 bases, with 9 bases spanning the gap. The germline V gene has CDR1 MNHNY and CDR2 SVGAGI (reference sequence). The CDR3 is made up of 15 amino acids. The CDR3 region is CASSYGVTSTDTQYF. DNA for the CDR3: TGTGCCAGCAGTTACGGGGTTACTAGCACAGATACGCAGTATTTT.

This clonotype was counted many times. The gene calls are TRBV30 and TRBJ2-2; D gene ambiguous. The germline V gene has CDR1 GTSNPN and CDR2 SVGIG (reference sequence). Trimming took 1 base from V and 9 from J, leaving 9 bases between them. The CDR3 sequence is 12 residues long. CDR3 sequence reads: CAWSDNSRELFF. The CDR3 DNA sequence: TGTGCCTGGAGTGATAACAGTAGGGAGCTGTTTTTT. Variable domain in full (rest from reference TRBV30 and TRBJ2-2): SQTIHQWPATLVQPVGSPLSLECTVEGTSNPNLYWYRQAAGRGLQLLFYSVGIGQISSEVPQNLSASRPQDRQFILSSKKLLLSDSGFYLCAWSDNSRELFFGEGSRLTVL.

This clonotype was picked up many times. This chain links TRBV4-1 with TRBJ1-1; no definite D call. Deletions cut 4 bases from V and 3 bases from J, with 15 bases between. The germline CDR1 and CDR2 sequences are MGHRA and YSYEKL. The CDR3 runs to 15 residues. This CDR3 is CASSPARGMDTEAFF. The CDR3 bases are TGCGCCAGCAGCCCCGCCCGGGGTATGGACACTGAAGCTTTCTTT.

This clonotype was observed a handful of times. J is TRBJ2-1 and V is TRBV9, with TRBD2 as a possible D gene (6 bases). Germline assignment: CDR1 SGDLS and CDR2 YYNGEE. V gave up 2 bases and J gave up 0 bases, with 6 bases separating them. This CDR3 has 14 amino acids. The CDR3 nucleotides are TGTGCCAGCAGCGTGGGGGGCTCCTACAATGAGCAGTTCTTC. This gives the protein CASSVGGSYNEQFF.

In its sample, this clonotype was seen a few times. The CDR3 sequence is CASSWPGEPLHF. In nucleotides, the CDR3 is TGCGCCAGCAGCTGGCCAGGCGAACCCCTCCACTTT. The chain has TRBV4-1 and TRBJ1-6; D is unclear. CDR1 and CDR2 (germline): MGHRA, YSYEKL. The CDR3 consists of 12 residues. V was clipped by 5 bases and J by 12 bases, with 11 bases between them.

The chain uses TRBV20-1 and TRBJ1-1; possibly TRBD1 for D (6 bases). The CDR3 spans 17 residues. Trimming removed 1 base from V and 11 bases from J, with 29 bases in between. The germline gives CDR1 DFQATT, CDR2 SNEGSKA (reference sequence). The CDR3 loop reads CSARVGGSTADIADAFF. In DNA, the CDR3 is TGCAGTGCTAGAGTGGGGGGCTCGACAGCGGACATAGCCGACGCTTTCTTT.